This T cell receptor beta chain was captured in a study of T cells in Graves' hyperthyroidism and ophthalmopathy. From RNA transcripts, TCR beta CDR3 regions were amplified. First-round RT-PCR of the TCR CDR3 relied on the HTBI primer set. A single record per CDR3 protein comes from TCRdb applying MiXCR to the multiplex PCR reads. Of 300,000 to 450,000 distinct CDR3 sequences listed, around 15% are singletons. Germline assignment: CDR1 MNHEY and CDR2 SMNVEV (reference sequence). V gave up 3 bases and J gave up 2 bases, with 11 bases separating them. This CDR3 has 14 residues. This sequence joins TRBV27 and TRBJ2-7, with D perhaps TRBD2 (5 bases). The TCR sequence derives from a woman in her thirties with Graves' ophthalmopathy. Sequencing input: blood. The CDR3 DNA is TGTGCCAGCAGTTTTGAGGGCCCGACCTACGAGCAGTACTTC. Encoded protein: CASSFEGPTYEQYF.